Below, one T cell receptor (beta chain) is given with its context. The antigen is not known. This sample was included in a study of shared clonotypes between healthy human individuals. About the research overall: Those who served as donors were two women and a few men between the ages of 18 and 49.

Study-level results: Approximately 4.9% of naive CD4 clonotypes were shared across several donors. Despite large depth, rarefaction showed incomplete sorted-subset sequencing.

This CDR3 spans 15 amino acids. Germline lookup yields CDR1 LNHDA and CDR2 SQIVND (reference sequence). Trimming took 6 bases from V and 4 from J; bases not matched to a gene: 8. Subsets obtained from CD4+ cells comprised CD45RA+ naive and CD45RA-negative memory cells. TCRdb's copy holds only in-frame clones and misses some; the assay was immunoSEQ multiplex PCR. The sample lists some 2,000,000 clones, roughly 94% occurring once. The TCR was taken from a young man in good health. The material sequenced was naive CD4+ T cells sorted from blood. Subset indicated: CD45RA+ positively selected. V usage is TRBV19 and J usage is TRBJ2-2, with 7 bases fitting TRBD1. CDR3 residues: CASRSPGQITGELFF. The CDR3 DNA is TGTGCCAGTAGATCACCGGGACAGATCACCGGGGAGCTGTTTTTT. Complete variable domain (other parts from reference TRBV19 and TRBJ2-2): DGGITQSPKYLFRKEGQNVTLSCEQNLNHDAMYWYRQDPGQGLRLIYYSQIVNDFQKGDIAEGYSVSREKKESFPLTVTSAQKNPTAFYLCASRSPGQITGELFFGEGSRLTVL.